The text below deals with one T cell receptor (beta chain). What it recognizes is unknown. The sample is drawn from a study of identical twins. Study-level results: Zero-insertion analyses were open to partial confounding by invariant MAIT and iNKT cells. A lower insertion count was a feature of abundant cord blood beta clonotypes, with no such feature in memory repertoires.

TCRdb redid the calling of the 5' RACE reads with MiXCR, one entry per CDR3 protein. The sample carries hundreds of thousands of distinct CDR3 sequences, about 12% recorded once. These same data were also listed under a study on yellow fever vaccine responses in identical twins. From that study: As reported, the vaccine T cell response of twins seemed partly convergent and partly personalized.

The sequence derives from a woman between 18 and 30 years old in good health. The sequenced sample was PBMCs.

The CDR3 nucleotides read TGCAGTGCTAGCGGGGGGGCCTACAATGAGCAGTTCTTC. Amino acids: CSASGGAYNEQFF. The chain recombines TRBV20-1 with TRBJ2-1; 8 nucleotides agree with TRBD2. Germline CDR1 DFQATT, CDR2 SNEGSKA (reference sequence). The ends lost 3 bases at V and 2 bases at J; junction bases unmatched: 0. This CDR3 region has 13 residues.